This T cell receptor (beta chain) was sequenced during a study of cytomegalovirus exposure and HLA in healthy donors. Study-level points and caveats: Cytomegalovirus association was listed for 170 or so TCR beta chains. In a later analysis, common viral pathogens appeared linked to several of the most significant clusters. Trimming of TCR beta V- and J-genes showed a link, identified in a later analysis, to a missense DCLRE1C variant.

A note on this clone: Its antigen remains unidentified.

CDR3 length equals 16 residues. After removal of 6 bases from V and 9 bases from J, the junction contained 12 bases not matched to a gene. Germline CDR1 is SGDLS and CDR2 is YYNGEE. With 60 Vbeta and 13 Jbeta primers, the PCR was carried out. Measured with immunoSEQ multiplex PCR; TCRdb has only the in-frame clones, and not every one. The data hold around 280,000 clones, with roughly 90% observed a single time. The genes are TRBV9 and TRBJ2-1; 13 bases fit TRBD2. Sequenced material: PBMCs. This receptor was taken from a woman aged 18-29 years in good health and CMV-seronegative. The CDR3 loop is CASTPGGLAGDIEQFF. In DNA form, the CDR3 reads TGTGCCAGCACTCCCGGCGGACTAGCGGGGGACATTGAGCAGTTCTTC.